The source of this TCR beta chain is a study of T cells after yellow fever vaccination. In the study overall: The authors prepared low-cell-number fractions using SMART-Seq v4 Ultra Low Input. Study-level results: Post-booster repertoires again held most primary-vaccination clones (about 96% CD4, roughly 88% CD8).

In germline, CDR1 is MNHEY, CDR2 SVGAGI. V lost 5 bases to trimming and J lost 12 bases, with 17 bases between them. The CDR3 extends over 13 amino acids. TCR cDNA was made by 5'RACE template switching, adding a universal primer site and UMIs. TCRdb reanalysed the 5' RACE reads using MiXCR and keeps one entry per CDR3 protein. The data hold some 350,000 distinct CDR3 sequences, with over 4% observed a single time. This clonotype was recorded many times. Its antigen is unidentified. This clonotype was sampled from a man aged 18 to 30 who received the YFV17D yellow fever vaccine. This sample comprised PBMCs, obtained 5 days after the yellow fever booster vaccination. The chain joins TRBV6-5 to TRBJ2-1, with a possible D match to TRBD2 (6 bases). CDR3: CASSGDSRWGQFF. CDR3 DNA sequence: TGTGCCAGCAGTGGGGACTCCCGGTGGGGGCAGTTCTTC.